What follows are 28 T cell receptor beta chains derived from one specimen sequenced in a study of tissue T cells after allogeneic stem cell transplantation. Time point indicated: mouse harvest day 7 after allogeneic transplant. The graft held 10^6 splenic CD5+ T cells and 10^7 T-cell-depleted bone marrow cells. Clones were sequenced by immunoSEQ multiplex PCR, and TCRdb holds only the in-frame ones, with some missing. Among approximately 5,000 clones, about half were seen once, and the ten largest hold 9%. The sample was gut tissue. The receptor set was obtained from a female BALB/c mouse given C57BL/6 T cells with graft-versus-host disease after an allogeneic hematopoietic cell transplant.

For this clone: Each gene name is a mouse one. The observed sequence ends 1 residue before the CDR3 terminus, with the missing tail filled in from the germline J gene. The V call is TRBV5, the J call TRBJ1-1; 10 positions agree with TRBD1. The CDR3 totals 16 residues. Germline assignment: CDR1 LGHNA and CDR2 YNLKQL (reference sequence). The trim removed 1 base at V and 3 bases at J, leaving 5 bases unmatched. The sequenced CDR3 bases are TGTGCCAGCAGCCAAGGGGACAGGGGAGAGGACACAGAAGTCTTC. It translates to CASSQGDRGEDTEVF. The whole CDR3 sequence is CASSQGDRGEDTEVFF.

This clone was seen only a few times. Any gene name here is a mouse gene name. CDR3 residues: CASSPRGPNERLFF. The sequenced CDR3 bases are TGTGCCAGCAGTCCCAGGGGGCCCAACGAAAGATTATTT. The rearrangement joins TRBV3 to TRBJ1-4; 8 bases line up with TRBD1. The CDR3 is cut off 1 residue early in the read; its end comes from the germline J gene. Unmatched junction bases numbered 3, after V lost 6 bases and J lost 3 bases. CDR3 size: 14 residues. Germline V gene lookup returns CDR1 SNHLY and CDR2 FYNGKV (reference sequence).

This clone is classed as large. Genes and germline come from the mouse. The read ends 1 residue early relative to the CDR3; the germline J gene fills the gap. The chain couples TRBV19 to TRBJ2-7, with TRBD2 matching 7 bases. Per the germline V gene, CDR1 is FNHDT and CDR2 is SITEND (reference sequence). The trim removed 7 bases at V and 0 bases at J, leaving 4 bases unmatched. The CDR3 totals 13 residues. The CDR3 sequence is CASGWGSSYEQYF. The part of the CDR3 DNA that was read is TGTGCCAGCGGCTGGGGGAGCTCCTATGAACAGTAC.

Regarding this clone: Mouse germline and gene names are used. The CDR3 goes on 1 residue after the read ends, and that part is filled in from the germline J gene. The chain has TRBV26 and TRBJ1-1, with D perhaps TRBD1 (5 bases). The germline V gene has CDR1 KGHPV and CDR2 FQNQEV (reference sequence). Trimming removed 2 bases at V and 6 bases at J, with 10 bases between. The CDR3 loop spans 13 amino acids. CDR3 region: CASSLRAGSEVFF. The CDR3 DNA, read in part, is TGTGCCAGCAGTCTGCGGGCAGGGTCAGAAGTCTTC.

Of note for this clone: Germline and genes here are mouse. The CDR3 end falls 1 residue outside the read, so it is completed with the germline J gene. The V gene is TRBV3, the J gene TRBJ2-4; the match to TRBD2 covers 9 bases. The germline CDR1 and CDR2 sequences are SNHLY and FYNGKV (reference sequence). The CDR3 runs to 13 residues. Trimming at V came to 5 bases and at J to 5 bases, leaving 2 bases not matched to a gene. This CDR3 is CASSVDWGNTLYF. CDR3 DNA (partial): TGTGCCAGCAGCGTGGACTGGGGAAACACCTTGTAC.

By sample share, this clone is medium-sized. Mouse gene names apply. The read halts 1 residue ahead of the CDR3 end, with the missing end drawn from the germline J gene. The rearrangement joins TRBV3 to TRBJ2-7, with 9 bases aligning to TRBD2. After removal of 4 bases from V and 1 base from J, the junction contained 2 bases not matched to a gene. This CDR3 is built from 14 residues. Germline CDR1 reads SNHLY; CDR2 reads FYNGKV (reference sequence). This chain's CDR3 is CASSWDWESYEQYF. The part of the CDR3 DNA that was read is TGTGCCAGCAGCTGGGACTGGGAGTCCTATGAACAGTAC.

As for this clone: Genes and germline are mouse. With the read ending 1 residue before the CDR3 end, the germline J gene is used to fill in that end. The gene calls are TRBV1 and TRBJ1-1; TRBD1 matches at 9 bases. CDR3 length equals 12 residues. The germline V gene encodes CDR1 NSQYPW and CDR2 LRSPGD (reference sequence). Trimming took 6 bases from V and 9 from J; bases not matched to a gene: 5. The DNA read from the CDR3 is TGCACCTGCAGCCCGGGACAGGGAAAAGTCTTC. Translated: CTCSPGQGKVF. The whole CDR3 reads CTCSPGQGKVFF.

This clone is medium-sized (0.01 to 0.1%) within its sample. Gene names refer to mouse genes. The DNA ends 1 residue before the CDR3 does, and the rest of the CDR3 is filled in from the germline J gene. This chain joins TRBV4 and TRBJ2-7; tentative D call: TRBD1 (6 bases). Germline V lookup: CDR1 LGHDT, CDR2 YNNKQL (reference sequence). Trimming removed 5 bases from V and 3 bases from J, with 8 bases in between. The CDR3 covers 12 residues. CDR3 loop: CASSRTVYEQYF. The CDR3 bases that were read are TGTGCCAGCAGCAGGACAGTCTATGAACAGTAC.

Details on this clone: Mouse names are used for the genes. The CDR3 end lies 1 residue beyond the end of the read and is filled in from the germline J gene. The J gene is TRBJ2-1, the V gene TRBV26; D perhaps matches TRBD1 (6 bases). CDR1 and CDR2 from the germline V gene are KGHPV and FQNQEV (reference sequence). V lost 3 bases and J lost 3, with 9 bases in between. CDR3 length: 14 amino acids. The sequenced CDR3 bases are TGTGCCAGCAGTCTCCGGGACATCTATGCTGAGCAGTTC. Amino acid sequence: CASSLRDIYAEQF. The full CDR3 is CASSLRDIYAEQFF. The full variable domain, completed using reference TRBV26 and TRBJ2-1, is NSKVIQTPRYLVKGQGQKAKMRCIPEKGHPVVFWYQQNKNNEFKFLINFQNQEVLQQIDMTEKRFSAECPSNSPCSLEIQSSEAGDSALYLCASSLRDIYAEQFFGPGTRLTVL.

This clone is medium-sized within its sample. Germline and genes here are mouse. The CDR3 is cut off 1 residue early in the read; its end comes from the germline J gene. V is TRBV29 and J is TRBJ2-7; 7 bases match TRBD1. The V gene's germline CDR1 is MSHET and CDR2 SYDVDS. The ends lost 2 bases at V and 7 bases at J; junction bases unmatched: 2. The CDR3 has 12 residues. The covered CDR3 bases are TGTGCTAGCAGTTTAATCAGGGGGGAACAGTAC. Protein product: CASSLIRGEQY. The whole CDR3 protein is CASSLIRGEQYF.

In this sample, this clone turned up a few times. Here the gene names and germline are mouse. The sequenced fragment ends 1 residue before the CDR3 boundary, so the rest is inferred from the germline J gene. The genes are TRBV31 and TRBJ2-1; D is unresolved. Germline-derived CDR1 and CDR2 are GKSSPN and SITVG. The CDR3 is made up of 12 amino acids. With 3 bases removed from V and 0 bases from J, the gap between germline ends came to 3 bases. The chain's CDR3 is CAWSNNYAEQFF. The sequenced part of the CDR3 DNA is TGTGCCTGGAGCAATAACTATGCTGAGCAGTTC.

Details on this clone: Genes and germline are mouse. With the read ending 1 residue before the CDR3 end, the germline J gene is used to fill in that end. The chain employs TRBV16 and TRBJ2-4; 7 bases agree with TRBD2. Germline V gene data show CDR1 as SGHSA and CDR2 as FRNQAP. The CDR3 length is 16 residues. The ends lost 1 base at V and 3 bases at J; junction bases unmatched: 7. The part of the CDR3 DNA that was read is TGTGCAAGCAGCTTAGGTTGGGGGGTGGGACAAAACACCTTGTAC. Residues: CASSLGWGVGQNTLY. From start to end, the CDR3 is CASSLGWGVGQNTLYF. Together with reference TRBV16 and TRBJ2-4, the CDR3 gives the full variable domain: NAGVIQTPRHKVTGKGQEATLWCEPISGHSAVFWYRQTIVQGLEFLTYFRNQAPIDDSGMPKERFSAQMPNQSHSTLKIQSTQPQDSAVYLCASSLGWGVGQNTLYFGAGTRLSVL.

Concerning this clone itself: Mouse names are used for the genes. Coverage ceases 1 residue before the CDR3 finishes, and the germline J gene fills in the end. The chain joins TRBV12-1 to TRBJ1-5; no firm D call. The CDR3 loop spans 13 amino acids. In germline, CDR1 is SGHSN, CDR2 HYEKVE. Trimming cost V 3 bases and J 2 bases, with 7 bases left between them. CDR3 DNA (partial): TGTGCCAGCTCTTTCCGGGACAACCAGGCTCCGCTT. This encodes CASSFRDNQAPL. In full, the CDR3 reads CASSFRDNQAPLF.

The table lists this clone with a few counts. The gene symbols are mouse symbols. Sequencing ends 1 residue short of the CDR3 end; the germline J gene provides the rest. J is TRBJ1-4 and V is TRBV26; the D is unclear. Trimming pared 6 bases from V and 2 bases from J, leaving 7 bases between. Germline lookup yields CDR1 KGHPV and CDR2 FQNQEV (reference sequence). The CDR3 has 13 residues. The CDR3 loop is CASRQPSNERLFF. CDR3 DNA (partial): TGTGCCAGCAGACAGCCGTCCAACGAAAGATTATTT.

On this clone: Germline and genes here are mouse. The sequenced part of the CDR3 DNA is TGCTCCAGCAACCGACAGTATGAACAGTAC. It translates to CSSNRQYEQY. The whole CDR3 sequence is CSSNRQYEQYF. The genes are TRBV23 and TRBJ2-7; the D segment call TRBD1 is taken from the table without a DNA check. The observed sequence ends 1 residue before the CDR3 terminus, with the missing tail filled in from the germline J gene. Germline-derived CDR1 and CDR2 are KGHTA and FQNQQP. The CDR3 sequence is 11 residues long.

In this sample, this clone turned up a few times. Mouse gene names and germline throughout. The read comes to an end 1 residue before the CDR3 does, leaving the germline J gene to fill in the end. The genes are TRBV26 and TRBJ1-3; tentatively, D is TRBD1 (5 bases). V gave up 2 bases and J gave up 3 bases, with 8 bases separating them. CDR1 is KGHPV, CDR2 FQNQEV, per germline (reference sequence). The CDR3 is made up of 14 amino acids. CDR3 sequence reads: CASSLEGLGNTLYF. The part of the CDR3 DNA that was read is TGTGCCAGCAGTCTGGAGGGGCTTGGAAATACGCTCTAT.

As to this clone: Each gene name is a mouse one. Read data end 1 residue before the CDR3 end; the end is taken from the germline J gene. V gene TRBV3 combines with J gene TRBJ2-4; 9 bases are a match to TRBD1. Germline CDR1 and CDR2: SNHLY and FYNGKV (reference sequence). CDR3 length: 14 amino acids. V was pared by 4 bases and J by 5 bases, with 4 bases of the junction left unmatched. CDR3 DNA (partial): TGTGCCAGCAGCTCCGGGACAGGGAGAAACACCTTGTAC. This gives the protein CASSSGTGRNTLY. The CDR3, in full, reads CASSSGTGRNTLYF.

In its sample, this clone was seen a few times. Gene names are mouse gene names. The read ends 1 residue shy of where the CDR3 ends; the end is completed using the germline J gene. The chain has TRBV26 and TRBJ2-5, with D possibly being TRBD1 (6 bases). Germline loops: CDR1 KGHPV, CDR2 FQNQEV (reference sequence). The CDR3 runs 12 residues. Trimming removed 3 bases from V and 6 bases from J, with 7 bases in between. The CDR3 reads CASSLQGDTQYF. The sequenced CDR3 bases are TGTGCCAGCAGTCTACAGGGTGACACCCAGTAC.

Notes on this clone: Gene names are mouse gene names. Sequencing ends 1 residue short of the CDR3 end; the germline J gene provides the rest. This chain connects TRBV12-1 to TRBJ2-2, with TRBD1 matching over 8 bases. The germline CDR1 and CDR2 sequences are SGHSN and HYEKVE. With V trimmed by 4 bases and J by 0 bases, 3 bases remained unmatched. CDR3 length: 15 residues. CDR3 region: CASSGQGPNTGQLYF. CDR3 bases read: TGTGCCAGCTCCGGACAGGGTCCAAACACCGGGCAGCTCTAC.

As regards this clone: Gene names and germline refer to mouse. The read comes to an end 1 residue before the CDR3 does, leaving the germline J gene to fill in the end. V is TRBV26 and J is TRBJ2-3; no clear D gene. V lost 6 bases and J 0 bases, leaving 7 bases between the germline ends. There are 13 residues in the CDR3. The germline gives CDR1 KGHPV, CDR2 FQNQEV (reference sequence). The CDR3 region is CASSLASAETLYF. CDR3 bases read: TGTGCCAGCAGCCTAGCTAGTGCAGAAACGCTGTAT.

In regard to this clone: Gene labels here are mouse ones. The CDR3 bases that were read are TGCTCCAGCAGTCAACATGGGGCCTCCAACGAAAGATTATTT. Translation gives CSSSQHGASNERLF. The whole CDR3 sequence is CSSSQHGASNERLFF. The V call is TRBV23, the J call TRBJ1-4. The read ends 1 residue before the CDR3 terminus; that terminus is restored from the germline J gene. Germline V gives CDR1 KGHTA, CDR2 FQNQQP. The CDR3 is 15 amino acids. The variable domain in full, completed from reference TRBV23 and TRBJ1-4, reads DAAVTQKPRYLIKMKGQEAEMKCIPEKGHTAVFWYQQKQSKELKFLIYFQNQQPLDQIDMVKERFSAVCPSSSLCSLGIRTCEAEDSALYLCSSSQHGASNERLFFGHGTKLSVL.

Turning to this clone: Gene and germline names: mouse. The DNA ends 1 residue before the CDR3 does, and the rest of the CDR3 is filled in from the germline J gene. The rearrangement links TRBV13-2 to TRBJ2-5; the match to TRBD2 covers 8 bases. The CDR3 consists of 13 residues. After removal of 3 bases from V and 4 bases from J, the junction contained 1 base not matched to a gene. Per the germline V gene, CDR1 is NNHNN and CDR2 is SYGAGS (reference sequence). CDR3 bases read: TGTGCCAGCGGTGGGACTGGGAAAGACACCCAGTAC. It encodes CASGGTGKDTQY. The CDR3 reads in full as CASGGTGKDTQYF.

This clone has more than one count but fewer than ten. Gene and germline names: mouse. The missing CDR3 end, 1 residue past where the read stops, is filled in from the germline J gene. J is TRBJ2-1 and V is TRBV2; 8 nucleotides agree with TRBD2. Losses at the gene ends were 3 bases for V and 0 bases for J; bases not matched to a gene: 4. The length of the CDR3 is 16 residues. Germline CDR1 is LGHNA and CDR2 is YSYQKL. The DNA read from the CDR3 is TGTGCCAGCAGCCAGGACTGGGTTCCTAACTATGCTGAGCAGTTC. It is translated as CASSQDWVPNYAEQF. The whole CDR3 region reads CASSQDWVPNYAEQFF.

On this clone itself: The genes are named according to mouse. The read ends 1 residue shy of where the CDR3 ends; the end is completed using the germline J gene. J is TRBJ1-4 and V is TRBV2; perhaps TRBD1 as D (6 bases). The CDR3 totals 14 residues. V was cut by 4 bases and J by 7 bases, with 13 bases left in between. Germline CDR1 reads LGHNA; CDR2 reads YSYQKL. The CDR3 reads CASSPTGAGERLFF. The part of the CDR3 DNA that was read is TGTGCCAGCAGCCCCACGGGGGCGGGCGAAAGATTATTT.

For this clone: Each gene name is a mouse one. The read ends 1 residue early relative to the CDR3; the germline J gene fills the gap. V is TRBV24 and J is TRBJ1-2; 7 bases map to TRBD1. Germline assignment: CDR1 KGHTA and CDR2 FRNEEI. Germline trimming cut 1 base from V and 3 bases from J; bases unmatched to any gene: 8. This CDR3 contains 16 residues. The part of the CDR3 DNA that was read is TGTGCCAGCAGTCTGTTAGGGAAGGGGGCAGACTCCGACTACACC. As protein: CASSLLGKGADSDYT. The whole CDR3 reads CASSLLGKGADSDYTF.

Of note for this clone: Germline and genes here are mouse. The read ends 1 residue before the CDR3 terminus; that terminus is restored from the germline J gene. The chain links TRBV13-3 to TRBJ1-1; no clear D gene. This CDR3 comprises 13 residues. Germline V gene lookup returns CDR1 NNHDY and CDR2 SYVADS. V gave up 0 bases and J gave up 3 bases, with 6 bases separating them. The DNA read from the CDR3 is TGTGCCAGCAGTGATGGGTGGGACACAGAAGTCTTC. Translated: CASSDGWDTEVF. The whole CDR3 reads CASSDGWDTEVFF.

Regarding this clone: Gene and germline names: mouse. Sequencing ends 1 residue short of the CDR3 end; the germline J gene provides the rest. This chain joins TRBV13-3 and TRBJ1-4; 7 bases match TRBD1. The germline gives CDR1 NNHDY, CDR2 SYVADS. CDR3 length: 12 residues. V shed 5 bases, J shed 5 bases, and the junction held 0 bases outside the gene matches. CDR3 sequence: CASRQGNERLFF. CDR3 DNA (partial): TGTGCCAGCAGACAGGGGAACGAAAGATTATTT.

As regards this clone: Mouse gene names apply. Coverage ceases 1 residue before the CDR3 finishes, and the germline J gene fills in the end. The genes are TRBV26 and TRBJ2-1; D not certain. The V gene lost 6 bases and the J gene lost 0 bases, with 9 bases spanning the gap. The CDR3 loop spans 14 amino acids. Germline CDR1 KGHPV, CDR2 FQNQEV (reference sequence). The CDR3 DNA, read in part, is TGTGCCAGCAGCCTTAGTTATAACTATGCTGAGCAGTTC. Translation: CASSLSYNYAEQF. The entire CDR3 reads CASSLSYNYAEQFF.